This T cell receptor (beta chain) came from a study of T cell responses to AZD1222 COVID-19 vaccine. Overall study results and limits: Only 5 or 6 people who got AZD1222 tested seropositive at baseline. Epitopes outside B.1.351 and B.1.1.7 mutated regions reportedly drew nearly half of spike TCRs. Mapped onto spike, vaccine-associated CD4 TCRs spanned it and were dominant at 160-218 and 743-854.

Worth noting for this clone: Its antigen is undetermined.

Only in-frame clones appear in the TCRdb table, and some are missing; sequencing was by immunoSEQ multiplex PCR. The table lists about 120,000 clones, around nine tenths of them singletons, with 12% in the top ten. Per the germline V gene, CDR1 is ENHRY and CDR2 is SYGVKD. Trimming took 2 bases from V and 2 from J; bases not matched to a gene: 1. This CDR3 region has 14 residues. The sequence was collected from an adult in good health. The material sequenced was peripheral blood, taken on day 0 of AZD1222 vaccination. J is TRBJ2-3 and V is TRBV10-3; the match to TRBD2 covers 7 bases. The CDR3 sequence: CAISELAVTDTQYF. The CDR3 DNA is TGTGCCATCAGTGAGCTAGCGGTCACAGATACGCAGTATTTT.